This T cell receptor beta chain was identified during a study of T cell changes during pregnancy in multiple sclerosis. Sequencing was performed with immunoSEQ multiplex PCR; in TCRdb, only in-frame clones are kept and a portion is missing. The table includes about 75,000 clones, 89% detected once. The junction had 7 bases not matched to a gene; V was cut back by 5 bases and J by 1 base. CDR1 and CDR2 (germline): LNHDA, SQIVND (reference sequence). CDR3 size: 16 residues. This chain links TRBV19 with TRBJ2-3; 9 positions agree with TRBD2. Sample: peripheral blood, taken in the first trimester of pregnancy. The source is a female donor in good health, enrolled as a control in a pregnancy study. This chain's CDR3 is CASSPHRGRGTDTQYF. In DNA form, the CDR3 reads TGTGCCAGTAGTCCCCACCGCGGGAGGGGCACAGATACGCAGTATTTT.